One and the same sample provided the 20 T cell receptor beta chains below, sequenced in a study of identifying expanded T cells in peripheral blood. Using immunoSEQ multiplex PCR, the repertoire was profiled, and TCRdb retains in-frame clones only, with some absent. Counted here are more than 50,000 clones, approximately 83% occurring once; the ten biggest clones make up under 20%. Sequencing input: blood. The source is a person between 18 and 75 years old in good health.

J is TRBJ1-2 and V is TRBV29-1, with TRBD1 matching 10 bases. Germline V lookup: CDR1 SQVTM, CDR2 ANQGSEA. Trimming removed 6 bases from V and 4 bases from J; junction bases left unmatched: 5. The CDR3 has 13 residues. The CDR3 is CSVGDRGVYGYTF. The CDR3 DNA follows: TGCAGCGTCGGGGACAGGGGTGTCTATGGCTACACCTTC.

The rearrangement uses TRBV7-2 and TRBJ2-7, with D maybe TRBD2 (6 bases). The CDR3 consists of 13 residues. Trimming took off 5 bases at V and 2 bases at J, with 10 bases between the two ends. Germline assignment: CDR1 SGHTA and CDR2 FQGNSA. For the CDR3, the DNA is TGTGCCAGCAGCAGACTAGGGGCCTACGAGCAGTACTTC. Its protein product is CASSRLGAYEQYF.

The chain joins TRBV19 to TRBJ2-7; TRBD1 might be the D (5 bases). Germline lookup yields CDR1 LNHDA and CDR2 SQIVND (reference sequence). This CDR3 has 13 amino acids. Trimming shortened V by 5 bases and J by 7 bases, and 15 bases separated the two germline ends. CDR3 residues: CASSDSGNKEQYV. CDR3 nucleotide sequence: TGTGCCAGTAGTGACTCAGGGAATAAGGAGCAGTACGTC.

CDR3 nucleotide sequence: TGTGCCAGCAGCGTAGGGTGGGGGGCCGGTCCTGAAGCTTTCTTT. Translation: CASSVGWGAGPEAFF. This chain uses TRBV9 with TRBJ1-1; TRBD1 might be the D (6 bases). Trimming removed 0 bases from V and 6 bases from J, with 15 bases in between. The CDR3 length is 15 residues. The V gene's germline CDR1 is SGDLS and CDR2 YYNGEE. Combining the CDR3 with reference TRBV9 and TRBJ1-1 gives the whole variable domain DSGVTQTPKHLITATGQRVTLRCSPRSGDLSVYWYQQSLDQGLQFLIQYYNGEERAKGNILERFSAQQFPDLHSELNLSSLELGDSALYFCASSVGWGAGPEAFFGQGTRLTVV.

V and J are TRBV20-1 and TRBJ2-5, with unresolved D. This CDR3 comprises 11 residues. Germline V gene data show CDR1 as DFQATT and CDR2 as SNEGSKA (reference sequence). The ends were cut back, 0 bases at V and 5 bases at J, with 4 bases in the middle. CDR3 sequence reads: CSARDWETQYF. As DNA, the CDR3 is TGCAGTGCTAGAGATTGGGAGACCCAGTACTTC.

The chain joins TRBV29-1 to TRBJ2-3; 8 bases agree with TRBD2. Germline CDR1 is SQVTM and CDR2 is ANQGSEA. This CDR3 has 13 residues. Losses at the gene ends were 7 bases for V and 2 bases for J; bases not matched to a gene: 5. The DNA for the CDR3 is TGCAGCGCCCCTAGCGGGTACACAGATACGCAGTATTTT. It encodes CSAPSGYTDTQYF.

J is TRBJ1-4 and V is TRBV5-3; unclear D gene. TRBV5-3 is an ORF, and what it does is uncertain. V lost 1 base to trimming and J lost 4 bases, with 14 bases between them. The CDR3 has 16 residues. The CDR3 spells CARSLRHPRVNEKLFF. In DNA form, the CDR3 reads TGTGCCAGAAGCTTGAGACACCCGCGCGTTAATGAAAAACTGTTTTTT.

The CDR3 DNA follows: TGCGCCAGCAGCCAAGGGGTTGAGACTAGCGGCACAGATACGCAGTATTTT. It codes for CASSQGVETSGTDTQYF. J is TRBJ2-3 and V is TRBV4-3, with 8 bases fitting TRBD2. The trim removed 1 base at V and 1 base at J, leaving 7 bases unmatched. CDR1 and CDR2 (germline): LGHNA, YSLEER. The CDR3 has 17 amino acids.

V and J are TRBV5-1 and TRBJ1-2, with 8 positions matching TRBD1. With 3 bases clipped from V and 7 bases from J, the junction kept 8 bases outside the gene matches. This CDR3 is built from 14 residues. Germline V lookup: CDR1 SGHRS, CDR2 YFSETQ. The CDR3 protein is CASSSLDRGGGYTF. CDR3 bases: TGCGCCAGCAGCTCACTAGACAGGGGCGGTGGCTACACCTTC.

The V call is TRBV6-1, the J call TRBJ1-2; the D is unclear. This CDR3 has 15 residues. The V end lost 0 bases, the J end lost 1 base, and 9 bases lay between the germline ends. Per the germline V gene, CDR1 is MNHNS and CDR2 is SASEGT. CDR3: CASSEAQASNYGYTF. In DNA, the CDR3 is TGTGCCAGCAGTGAAGCGCAGGCCAGTAACTATGGCTACACCTTC.

V gene TRBV9 combines with J gene TRBJ1-1; no clear D gene. Trimming took off 0 bases at V and 0 bases at J, with 9 bases between the two ends. CDR1 SGDLS and CDR2 YYNGEE come from the germline V gene. This CDR3 has 15 residues. CDR3 protein: CASSVAERLNTEAFF. The CDR3 nucleotides read TGTGCCAGCAGCGTAGCCGAGAGGCTGAACACTGAAGCTTTCTTT.

In its sample, this clone was seen once. The V call is TRBV6-5, the J call TRBJ1-4, with D possibly TRBD1 on 6 matching bases. This CDR3 has 14 residues. The germline gives CDR1 MNHEY, CDR2 SVGAGI. Trimming took off 3 bases at V and 6 bases at J, with 11 bases between the two ends. The CDR3 reads CASSYTGNYEKLFF. In DNA, the CDR3 is TGTGCCAGCAGTTATACAGGGAACTATGAAAAACTGTTTTTT.

The chain carries TRBV11-2 and TRBJ1-1; D gene ambiguous. CDR3 length: 15 amino acids. V shed 1 base and J shed 2 bases, with 11 bases lying between them. CDR1 SGHAT and CDR2 FQNNGV come from the germline V gene. CDR3 DNA: TGTGCCAGCAGCTTAGTAGGGAAGGTCAACACTGAAGCTTTCTTT. Translated, it gives CASSLVGKVNTEAFF.

J is TRBJ2-5 and V is TRBV7-9; D gene uncertain. Looked up from germline, CDR1 is SEHNR and CDR2 is FQNEAQ (reference sequence). V was trimmed by 5 bases and J by 2 bases, leaving 12 bases between them. This CDR3 contains 14 residues. CDR3 nucleotide sequence: TGTGCCAGCAGCCATAACAGAGGTCAAGAGACCCAGTACTTC. This sequence encodes CASSHNRGQETQYF.

The chain links TRBV7-9 to TRBJ2-3; D is ambiguous. In germline, CDR1 is SEHNR, CDR2 FQNEAQ (reference sequence). The CDR3 contains 12 residues. The V end was cut by 5 bases, the J end by 5 bases, with 8 bases between. CDR3 protein: CASSLHRDTQYF. In nucleotides, the CDR3 is TGTGCCAGCAGCCTACACAGAGATACGCAGTATTTT.

This clone showed up just a few times. The chain joins TRBV30 to TRBJ1-1; D unresolved. Trimming left V 5 bases short and J 0 bases short, with 22 bases between. In germline, CDR1 is GTSNPN, CDR2 SVGIG (reference sequence). The CDR3 spans 17 residues. CDR3 in DNA: TGTGCCTGGCTCTGGACGGGCGGAGGTTTAATGAACACTGAAGCTTTCTTT. As protein: CAWLWTGGGLMNTEAFF.

This clone has a single count. The V and J genes are TRBV7-8 and TRBJ2-2; TRBD2 might be the D (5 bases). This CDR3 has 16 residues. V gave up 2 bases and J gave up 7 bases, with 17 bases separating them. CDR1 SGHVS and CDR2 FQNEAQ come from the germline V gene. CDR3: CASSLRGSELDGELFF. CDR3 sequence (DNA): TGTGCCAGCAGCTTACGAGGGTCGGAGTTGGACGGGGAGCTGTTTTTT. Variable domain in full (rest from reference TRBV7-8 and TRBJ2-2): GAGVSQSPRYKVAKRGQDVALRCDPISGHVSLFWYQQALGQGPEFLTYFQNEAQLDKSGLPSDRFFAERPEGSVSTLKIQRTQQEDSAVYLCASSLRGSELDGELFFGEGSRLTVL.

V and J are TRBV30 and TRBJ1-4; D is perhaps TRBD1 (5 bases). The CDR3 length is 15 residues. Germline-derived CDR1 and CDR2 are GTSNPN and SVGIG (reference sequence). Trimming pared 3 bases from V and 8 bases from J, leaving 19 bases between. The CDR3 reads CAWSHQGVIGEKLFF. CDR3 DNA: TGTGCCTGGAGCCACCAGGGCGTGATAGGCGAAAAACTGTTTTTT.

V and J are TRBV25-1 and TRBJ1-1; D perhaps matches TRBD1 (6 bases). The CDR3 spans 14 residues. The germline V gene encodes CDR1 MGHDK and CDR2 SYGVNS. V lost 8 bases and J 0 bases, leaving 13 bases between the germline ends. DNA for the CDR3: TGTGCCAGCCGCCAGGGGAACTTGAACACTGAAGCTTTCTTT. Translation gives CASRQGNLNTEAFF.

The V call is TRBV14, the J call TRBJ1-3; D remains unclear. Germline V gives CDR1 SGHDN, CDR2 FVKESK. The CDR3 loop spans 15 amino acids. The ends were cut back, 1 base at V and 0 bases at J, with 7 bases in the middle. The chain's CDR3 is CASSQVLSSGNTIYF. CDR3 bases: TGTGCCAGCAGCCAAGTTCTGAGCTCTGGAAACACCATATATTTT.